The sequence of this T cell receptor beta chain was determined in a study of blood T cell repertoires in COVID-19. Study context: The samples span acute and convalescent COVID-19 from the United States, Italy and Spain. Nucleic acid was either cDNA or gDNA, and it came from T cells, B-cell-depleted T cells, or PBMCs.

In the original processing: Quantification of nucleated cells was approximated via reference gene primer amplification. The assay was immunoSEQ multiplex PCR, and TCRdb's table has in-frame clones only and misses some. V and J calls and clone size are given by that table; D and trimming were obtained from the DNA. The table lists 60,000 or so clones, approximately 90% of them singletons. The CDR3 loop spans 18 amino acids. J was trimmed by 2 bases and V by 7 bases; bases with no gene match: 16. Germline loops: CDR1 SNHLY, CDR2 FYNNEI. J is TRBJ2-3 and V is TRBV2, with 9 bases matching TRBD1. The specimen was peripheral blood. The source of this sequence is a human donor with active COVID-19. The donor label of this sample is uncertain. DNA of the CDR3: TGTGCCAGCATGCCGGGACAGGGTGGCCAGCGGGACACAGATACGCAGTATTTT. Translating it yields CASMPGQGGQRDTDTQYF.